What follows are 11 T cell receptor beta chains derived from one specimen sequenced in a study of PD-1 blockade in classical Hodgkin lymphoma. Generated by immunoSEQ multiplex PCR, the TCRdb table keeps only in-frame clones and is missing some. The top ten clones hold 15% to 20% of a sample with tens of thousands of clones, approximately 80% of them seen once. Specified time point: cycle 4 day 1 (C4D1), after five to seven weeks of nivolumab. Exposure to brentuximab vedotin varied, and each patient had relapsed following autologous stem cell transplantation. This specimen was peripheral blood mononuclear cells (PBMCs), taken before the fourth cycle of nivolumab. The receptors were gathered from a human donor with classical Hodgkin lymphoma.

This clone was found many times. The CDR3 protein is CASSYRESWTDTQYF. CDR3 DNA sequence: TGTGCCAGCAGCTACCGGGAAAGCTGGACAGATACGCAGTATTTT. This rearrangement joins TRBV7-9 to TRBJ2-3, with a tentative D call TRBD2 (5 bases). Germline-derived CDR1 and CDR2 are SEHNR and FQNEAQ (reference sequence). Trimming left V 4 bases short and J 3 bases short, with 14 bases between. This CDR3 is 15 amino acids long.

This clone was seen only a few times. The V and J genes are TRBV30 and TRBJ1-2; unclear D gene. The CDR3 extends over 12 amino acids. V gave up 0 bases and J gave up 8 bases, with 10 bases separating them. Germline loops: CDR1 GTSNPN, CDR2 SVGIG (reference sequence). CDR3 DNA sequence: TGTGCCTGGAGTGTAAGCGGTGGAGGCTACACCTTC. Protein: CAWSVSGGGYTF.

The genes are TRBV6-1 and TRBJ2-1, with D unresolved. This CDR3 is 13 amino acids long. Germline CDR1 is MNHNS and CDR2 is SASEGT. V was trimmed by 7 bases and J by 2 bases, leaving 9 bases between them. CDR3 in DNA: TGTGCCAGCAAAAAGGGCACCTACAATGAGCAGTTCTTC. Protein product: CASKKGTYNEQFF.

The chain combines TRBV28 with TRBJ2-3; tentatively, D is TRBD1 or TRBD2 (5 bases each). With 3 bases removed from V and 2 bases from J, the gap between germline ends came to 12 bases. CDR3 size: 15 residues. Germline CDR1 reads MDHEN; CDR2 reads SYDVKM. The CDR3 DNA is TGTGCCAGCAGTTTTCCCGGGGCGAACACAGATACGCAGTATTTT. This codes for CASSFPGANTDTQYF.

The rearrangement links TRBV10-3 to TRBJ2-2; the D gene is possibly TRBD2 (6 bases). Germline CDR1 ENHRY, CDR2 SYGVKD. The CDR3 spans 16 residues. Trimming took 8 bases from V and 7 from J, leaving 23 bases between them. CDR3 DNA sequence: TGTGCCATCGGCCCAGAACGGACGGGGGAGGACGGGGAGCTGTTTTTT. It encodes CAIGPERTGEDGELFF.

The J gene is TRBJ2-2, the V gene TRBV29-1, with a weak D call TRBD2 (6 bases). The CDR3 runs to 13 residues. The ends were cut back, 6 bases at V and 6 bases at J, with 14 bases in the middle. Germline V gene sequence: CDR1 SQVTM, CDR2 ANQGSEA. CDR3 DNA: TGCAGCGTGGACTCTAGCGCGTCCGGGGAGCTGTTTTTT. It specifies CSVDSSASGELFF.

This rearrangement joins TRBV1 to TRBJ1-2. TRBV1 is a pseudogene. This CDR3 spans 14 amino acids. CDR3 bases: TGCACCAGCAGCCAGGGAGGGGGGAGCTATGGCTACACCTTC. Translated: CTSSQGGGSYGYTF.

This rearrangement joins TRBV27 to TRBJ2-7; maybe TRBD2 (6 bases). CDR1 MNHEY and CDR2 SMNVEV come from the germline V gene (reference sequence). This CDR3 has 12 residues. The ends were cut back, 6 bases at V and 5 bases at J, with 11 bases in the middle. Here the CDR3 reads CASRGGPHEQYF. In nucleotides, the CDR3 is TGTGCCAGCAGAGGAGGGCCCCACGAGCAGTACTTC.

The CDR3 is CASSRTPGQLNTGELFF. CDR3 DNA: TGTGCCAGCTCACGAACGCCGGGACAGCTAAACACCGGGGAGCTGTTTTTT. The chain carries TRBV18 and TRBJ2-2; TRBD1 matches 7 bases. The CDR3 sequence is 17 residues long. V gave up 4 bases and J gave up 2 bases; unmatched junction bases: 10. CDR1 and CDR2 (germline): KGHSH, LQKENI. The full variable domain, completed using reference TRBV18 and TRBJ2-2, is NAGVMQNPRHLVRRRGQEARLRCSPMKGHSHVYWYRQLPEEGLKFMVYLQKENIIDESGMPKERFSAEFPKEGPSILRIQQVVRGDSAAYFCASSRTPGQLNTGELFFGEGSRLTVL.

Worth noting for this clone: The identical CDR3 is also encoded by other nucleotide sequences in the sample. The CDR3 nucleotides are TGCAGCGTTGCCCCGGGGTGGGGTATGAACACTGAAGCTTTCTTT. Residues: CSVAPGWGMNTEAFF. This rearrangement joins TRBV29-1 to TRBJ1-1; D is ambiguous. Trimming stripped 4 bases from V and 0 bases from J, with 15 bases between. The V gene's germline CDR1 is SQVTM and CDR2 ANQGSEA. The length of the CDR3 is 15 residues.

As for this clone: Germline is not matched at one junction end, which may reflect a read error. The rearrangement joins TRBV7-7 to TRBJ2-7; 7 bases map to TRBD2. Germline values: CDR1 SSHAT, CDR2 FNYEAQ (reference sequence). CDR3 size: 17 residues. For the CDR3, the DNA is TGTGCTAGCAGCCCCGAACCTGGGGAGGGGACGCTGATCGAGCAGTACTTC. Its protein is CASSPEPGEGTLIEQYF.